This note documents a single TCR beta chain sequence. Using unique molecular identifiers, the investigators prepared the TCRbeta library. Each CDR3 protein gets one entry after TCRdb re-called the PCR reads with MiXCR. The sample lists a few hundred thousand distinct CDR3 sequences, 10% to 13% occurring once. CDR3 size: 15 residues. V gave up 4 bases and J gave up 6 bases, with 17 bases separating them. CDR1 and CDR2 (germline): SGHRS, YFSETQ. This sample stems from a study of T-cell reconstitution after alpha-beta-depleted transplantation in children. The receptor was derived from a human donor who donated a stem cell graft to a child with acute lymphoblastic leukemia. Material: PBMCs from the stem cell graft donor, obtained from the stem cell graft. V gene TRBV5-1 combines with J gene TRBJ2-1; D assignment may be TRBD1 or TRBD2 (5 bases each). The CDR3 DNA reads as TGCGCCAGCAGCCCCTATGAGGGGTGGGGCAATGAGCAGTTCTTC. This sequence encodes CASSPYEGWGNEQFF.